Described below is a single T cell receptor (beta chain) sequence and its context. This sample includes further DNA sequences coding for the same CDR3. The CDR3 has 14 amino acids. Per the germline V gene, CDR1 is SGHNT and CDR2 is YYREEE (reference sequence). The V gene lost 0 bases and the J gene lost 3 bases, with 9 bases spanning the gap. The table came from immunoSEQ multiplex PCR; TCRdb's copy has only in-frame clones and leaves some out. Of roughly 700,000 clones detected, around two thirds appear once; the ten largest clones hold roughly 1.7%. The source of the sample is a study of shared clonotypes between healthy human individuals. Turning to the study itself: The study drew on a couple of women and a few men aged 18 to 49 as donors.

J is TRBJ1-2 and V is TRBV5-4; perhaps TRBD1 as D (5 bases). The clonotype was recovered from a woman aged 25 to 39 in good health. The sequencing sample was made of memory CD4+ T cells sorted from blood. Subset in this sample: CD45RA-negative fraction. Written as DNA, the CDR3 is TGTGCCAGCAGCTTGGGCGGGGCCGACTATGGCTACACCTTC. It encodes CASSLGGADYGYTF. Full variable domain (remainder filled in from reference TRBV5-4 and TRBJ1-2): ETGVTQSPTHLIKTRGQQVTLRCSSQSGHNTVSWYQQALGQGPQFIFQYYREEENGRGNFPPRFSGLQFPNYSSELNVNALELDDSALYLCASSLGGADYGYTFGSGTRLTVV.